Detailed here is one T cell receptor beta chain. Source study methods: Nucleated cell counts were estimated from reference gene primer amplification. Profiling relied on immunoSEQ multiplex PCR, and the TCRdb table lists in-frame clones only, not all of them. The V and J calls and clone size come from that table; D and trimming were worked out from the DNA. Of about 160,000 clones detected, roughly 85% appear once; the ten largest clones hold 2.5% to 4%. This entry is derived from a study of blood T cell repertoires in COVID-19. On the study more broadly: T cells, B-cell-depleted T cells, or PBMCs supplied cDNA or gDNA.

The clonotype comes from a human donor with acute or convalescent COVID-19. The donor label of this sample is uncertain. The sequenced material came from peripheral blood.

CDR3 sequence (DNA): TGTGCCAGCAATCCCCCACCGGGTGAAAAACTGTTTTTT. This gives the protein CASNPPPGEKLFF. The genes are TRBV2 and TRBJ1-4; D call uncertain. The V gene's germline CDR1 is SNHLY and CDR2 FYNNEI. This CDR3 region has 13 residues. The V gene lost 7 bases and the J gene lost 7 bases, with 13 bases spanning the gap.